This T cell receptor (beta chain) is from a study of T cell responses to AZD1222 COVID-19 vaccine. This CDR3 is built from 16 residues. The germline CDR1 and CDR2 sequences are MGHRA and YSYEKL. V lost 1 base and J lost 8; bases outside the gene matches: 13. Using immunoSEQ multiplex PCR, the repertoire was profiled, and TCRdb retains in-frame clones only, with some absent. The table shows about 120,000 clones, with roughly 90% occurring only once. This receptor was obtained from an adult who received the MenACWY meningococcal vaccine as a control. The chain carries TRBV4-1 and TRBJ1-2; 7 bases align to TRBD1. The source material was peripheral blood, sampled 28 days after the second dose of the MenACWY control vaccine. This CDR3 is CASSQGGQAGISGYTF. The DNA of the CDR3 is TGCGCCAGCAGCCAAGGCGGACAGGCGGGTATTTCCGGCTACACCTTC.